These 19 T cell receptor beta chains originate from one sample sequenced in a study of response to subunit inactivated influenza vaccine. TCRdb reanalysed the RT-PCR reads using MiXCR and keeps one entry per CDR3 protein. The sample consists of 500,000 or so distinct CDR3 sequences, more than 15% of them appearing once. The sample in question was CD4+ T cells sorted from PBMCs, obtained about 24 months after vaccination. The receptors originated from a man aged 50 to 69 who received an inactivated influenza vaccine.

This clonotype was seen a few times. The chain carries TRBV5-1 and TRBJ1-1; D is unresolved. Germline V CDR1 and CDR2: SGHRS, YFSETQ. The CDR3 length is 16 residues. V lost 0 bases to trimming and J lost 0 bases, with 12 bases between them. CDR3 coding DNA: TGCGCCAGCAGCTTGGTGGTCGGGAAGTTGAACACTGAAGCTTTCTTT. Protein sequence: CASSLVVGKLNTEAFF. The whole variable domain, remainder taken from reference TRBV5-1 and TRBJ1-1, is KAGVTQTPRYLIKTRGQQVTLSCSPISGHRSVSWYQQTPGQGLQFLFEYFSETQRNKGNFPGRFSGRQFSNSRSEMNVSTLELGDSALYLCASSLVVGKLNTEAFFGQGTRLTVV.

The chain carries TRBV7-9 and TRBJ1-1; D remains ambiguous. Germline CDR1 and CDR2: SEHNR and FQNEAQ (reference sequence). The CDR3 covers 13 residues. Trimming stripped 5 bases from V and 4 bases from J, with 11 bases between. DNA of the CDR3: TGTGCCAGCAGCGTCGACTCCCCCACTGAAGCTTTCTTT. Amino acid sequence: CASSVDSPTEAFF.

The rearrangement links TRBV3-1 to TRBJ2-4; maybe TRBD1 (7 bases). This CDR3 is 17 amino acids long. The germline V and J ends were trimmed by 2 bases and 2 bases, with 16 bases remaining between them. Germline-derived CDR1 and CDR2 are LGHDT and YNNKEL (reference sequence). The CDR3 DNA is TGTGCCAGCAGCCAAAAACAGGGGAGGATAACCAAAAACATTCAGTACTTC. This sequence encodes CASSQKQGRITKNIQYF.

This clonotype was detected a few times. The chain employs TRBV20-1 and TRBJ1-1; D is possibly TRBD1 (5 bases). Germline CDR1 is DFQATT and CDR2 is SNEGSKA (reference sequence). Trimming took off 6 bases at V and 0 bases at J, with 11 bases between the two ends. This CDR3 has 13 residues. CDR3 amino acids: CSAARGVNTEAFF. The CDR3 coding sequence is TGCAGTGCCGCCCGAGGGGTGAACACTGAAGCTTTCTTT.

In DNA form, the CDR3 reads TGCGCCAGCAGCTTGGGACTACTGGACATCGGTAATGAGCAGTTCTTC. Its protein is CASSLGLLDIGNEQFF. The chain has TRBV5-1 and TRBJ2-1; D could derive from TRBD1 or TRBD2 (5 bases each). This CDR3 spans 16 amino acids. V was pared by 0 bases and J by 7 bases, with 17 bases between. The V gene's germline CDR1 is SGHRS and CDR2 YFSETQ.

This clonotype came up many times. This chain uses TRBV5-5 with TRBJ1-5; no clear D gene. The CDR3 is 14 amino acids. Germline loops: CDR1 SGHKS, CDR2 YYEKEE (reference sequence). V shed 0 bases and J shed 4 bases, with 8 bases lying between them. The CDR3 region is CASSLAMVNQPQHF. CDR3 nucleotides: TGTGCCAGCAGCTTGGCTATGGTGAATCAGCCCCAGCATTTT.

This clonotype was seen a few times. J is TRBJ2-7 and V is TRBV7-9; 14 nucleotides agree with TRBD2. The V and J ends lost 2 bases and 3 bases, in that order; junction bases with no gene match: 6. The CDR3 covers 17 residues. The germline V gene has CDR1 SEHNR and CDR2 FQNEAQ (reference sequence). The CDR3 nucleotides read TGTGCCAGCAGCTTATCGGGTGGACTAGCGGGAGGCTACGAGCAGTACTTC. Amino acid sequence: CASSLSGGLAGGYEQYF.

Ten or more counts support this clonotype. The chain recombines TRBV20-1 with TRBJ2-3; 9 bases fit TRBD2. CDR1 DFQATT and CDR2 SNEGSKA come from the germline V gene (reference sequence). With 3 bases clipped from V and 4 bases from J, the junction kept 5 bases outside the gene matches. The CDR3 loop spans 14 amino acids. The CDR3 loop is CSARAGGPSDTQYF. The CDR3 region has the DNA TGCAGTGCTAGGGCGGGAGGGCCGTCAGATACGCAGTATTTT.

This clonotype occurred a few times. V gene TRBV3-1 combines with J gene TRBJ2-7; D might be TRBD1 (5 bases). The CDR3 sequence is 15 residues long. Germline assignment: CDR1 LGHDT and CDR2 YNNKEL (reference sequence). Trimming pared 0 bases from V and 2 bases from J, leaving 11 bases between. The CDR3 sequence is CASSQEWGAPYEQYF. In DNA, the CDR3 is TGTGCCAGCAGCCAAGAATGGGGCGCACCCTACGAGCAGTACTTC.

This clonotype was counted only a few times. The chain combines TRBV12-3 or TRBV12-4 with TRBJ2-3, with 7 bases fitting TRBD2. CDR3 length: 15 amino acids. V was pared by 3 bases and J by 2 bases, with 5 bases of the junction left unmatched. CDR3 amino acids: CASSFWGGDTDTQYF. The CDR3 bases are TGTGCCAGCAGTTTTTGGGGGGGAGACACAGATACGCAGTATTTT.

The chain carries TRBV7-8 and TRBJ1-1, with 11 bases identical to TRBD1. Looked up from germline, CDR1 is SGHVS and CDR2 is FQNEAQ. Trimming took 5 bases from V and 5 from J; bases not matched to a gene: 10. The length of the CDR3 is 16 residues. For the CDR3, the DNA is TGTGCCAGCAGCCCACGGACAGGGGGCGCCGGGACTGAAGCTTTCTTT. Amino acids: CASSPRTGGAGTEAFF. Full variable domain (rest looked up from reference TRBV7-8 and TRBJ1-1): GAGVSQSPRYKVAKRGQDVALRCDPISGHVSLFWYQQALGQGPEFLTYFQNEAQLDKSGLPSDRFFAERPEGSVSTLKIQRTQQEDSAVYLCASSPRTGGAGTEAFFGQGTRLTVV.

This rearrangement joins TRBV27 to TRBJ2-3; 10 nucleotides align to TRBD2. With 6 bases clipped from V and 4 bases from J, the junction kept 4 bases outside the gene matches. In germline, CDR1 is MNHEY, CDR2 SMNVEV (reference sequence). CDR3 length equals 14 residues. CDR3 coding DNA: TGTGCCAGCAGGAGCGGGGGGGCTTCAGATACGCAGTATTTT. It yields the protein CASRSGGASDTQYF.

The chain joins TRBV20-1 to TRBJ2-5, with D unclear. The CDR3 has 12 residues. Germline lookup yields CDR1 DFQATT and CDR2 SNEGSKA (reference sequence). V dropped 6 bases and J dropped 6 bases, with 14 bases sitting between them. The CDR3 nucleotides read TGCAGTGCGAGACACGACGGACAGACCCAGTACTTC. This translates into CSARHDGQTQYF.

In its sample, this clonotype was seen many times. The J gene is TRBJ2-4, the V gene TRBV29-1; 7 bases are shared with TRBD2. Germline values: CDR1 SQVTM, CDR2 ANQGSEA. Unmatched junction bases numbered 12, after V lost 7 bases and J lost 6 bases. The length of the CDR3 is 14 residues. In nucleotides, the CDR3 is TGCAGCGGCTCCCCGCGGGGGAATATAAACATTCAGTACTTC. This encodes CSGSPRGNINIQYF.

In this sample, this clonotype turned up a few times. The chain carries TRBV20-1 and TRBJ2-7; D is possibly TRBD1 or TRBD2 (5 bases each). V was clipped by 5 bases and J by 2 bases, with 19 bases between them. Germline V CDR1 and CDR2: DFQATT, SNEGSKA (reference sequence). CDR3 size: 15 residues. The CDR3: CSAPPGPIPPYEQYF. CDR3 in DNA: TGCAGTGCTCCGCCGGGACCGATTCCACCCTACGAGCAGTACTTC.

The rearrangement links TRBV6-5 to TRBJ2-3; D call uncertain. Trimming took off 2 bases at V and 2 bases at J, with 14 bases between the two ends. The germline CDR1 and CDR2 sequences are MNHEY and SVGAGI. The CDR3 contains 16 residues. CDR3 sequence: CASSYRALGTTDTQYF. CDR3 sequence (DNA): TGTGCCAGCAGTTACCGGGCCCTGGGTACCACAGATACGCAGTATTTT.

Ten or more counts support this clonotype. The chain is built from TRBV29-1 and TRBJ2-5, with TRBD1 as a possible D gene (5 bases). Trimming cost V 0 bases and J 5 bases, with 16 bases left between them. The CDR3 covers 15 residues. Germline V lookup: CDR1 SQVTM, CDR2 ANQGSEA. CDR3 sequence: CSVEEFFGARETQYF. The CDR3, as DNA: TGCAGCGTTGAAGAATTTTTTGGGGCCAGGGAGACCCAGTACTTC.

There are a few counts of this clonotype. The chain employs TRBV10-3 and TRBJ2-1, with D unresolved. This CDR3 comprises 13 residues. CDR1 and CDR2 from the germline V gene are ENHRY and SYGVKD. Deletions cut 3 bases from V and 4 bases from J, with 7 bases between. The CDR3 protein is CAISEEPYNEQFF. CDR3 bases: TGTGCCATCAGTGAAGAGCCTTACAATGAGCAGTTCTTC.

This chain joins TRBV28 and TRBJ1-6; D is possibly TRBD1 (5 bases). Per the germline V gene, CDR1 is MDHEN and CDR2 is SYDVKM. Trimming shortened V by 2 bases and J by 10 bases, and 12 bases separated the two germline ends. The CDR3 has 14 residues. The CDR3 DNA reads TGTGCCAGCAGTTTAGGGCAGGGTCGATCACCCCTCCACTTT. Translation: CASSLGQGRSPLHF.